This T cell receptor beta chain was obtained from a study of blood T cell repertoires in COVID-19. Overall study: PBMCs, B-cell-depleted T cells, or T cells were the source of the cDNA or gDNA that made up the material.

The junction had 11 bases not matched to a gene; V was cut back by 6 bases and J by 4 bases. CDR3 length: 17 residues. Germline V gene lookup returns CDR1 SNHLY and CDR2 FYNNEI. TCRdb keeps only in-frame clones here, not all; method: immunoSEQ multiplex PCR. The table records a few hundred thousand clones, 70% to 90% of them present only once. The V gene is TRBV2, the J gene TRBJ2-5; 13 nucleotides line up with TRBD2. The sample comprised peripheral blood. The clonotype comes from a woman in her 30s with COVID-19, enrolled during active disease. As DNA, the CDR3 is TGTGCCAGCAGCGCACAGACGGGACTAGCGGGACGAGAGACCCAGTACTTC. Its protein product is CASSAQTGLAGRETQYF.